A selection of T cell receptor beta chains follows, all from one sample in a study of blood T cells in healthy people across ages. MiXCR, applied by TCRdb to the 5' RACE reads, yields one record per CDR3 protein. The table lists hundreds of thousands of distinct CDR3 sequences, 58% of them singletons. Sequenced sample: blood. These receptors originate from a man younger than 45 in good health. Each CDR3 is given with its conserved first and last residue. The order of the fields is D gene, clone size, V gene, J gene, CDR3 DNA, CDR3 protein. A D gene is named only where the DNA matches it firmly. The size of a clone is reported for some rows only, either as once, few or many, or as a class for expanded clones.

>-|-|TRBV12-3/TRBV12-4|TRBJ2-5
TGTGCCAGCAGTCACCTTCGGACGGGTGTGGAGACCCAGTACTTC
CASSHLRTGVETQYF
>-|-|TRBV7-2|TRBJ2-2
TGTGCCAGCAGCTTAAGTCTAATGAACACCGGGGAGCTGTTTTTT
CASSLSLMNTGELFF
>-|few|TRBV3-1|TRBJ1-2
TGTGCCAGCAGCCAAGATTCCGGGGGCGCAAACTATGGCTACACCTTC
CASSQDSGGANYGYTF
>TRBD1|once|TRBV29-1|TRBJ2-7
TGCAGCGTTTCAGGGGGCTCTACCTACGAGCAGTACTTC
CSVSGGSTYEQYF
>-|once|TRBV28|TRBJ2-7
TGTGCCAGCACCCTCGGGGGACACCTGACCTACGAGCAGTACTTC
CASTLGGHLTYEQYF
>-|-|TRBV7-2|TRBJ1-2
TGTGCCAGCAGCCTAGAGGCGTACTATGGCTACACCTTC
CASSLEAYYGYTF
>TRBD1|-|TRBV5-1|TRBJ2-5
TGCGCCAGCAGCTCCCAGGGGGTCCTCGGGGAGACCCAGTACTTC
CASSSQGVLGETQYF
>-|few|TRBV6-1|TRBJ1-5
TGTGCCAGCAGTGAAGTCCTAACGGAACAGCCCCAGCATTTT
CASSEVLTEQPQHF
>TRBD2|once|TRBV3-1|TRBJ2-1
TGTGCCAGCAGCGGGCGGGAGGGCCGCTACAATGAGCAGTTCTTC
CASSGREGRYNEQFF
>-|once|TRBV18|TRBJ1-1
TGTGCCAGCTCACCTCAGGATCTGAACACTGAAGCTTTCTTT
CASSPQDLNTEAFF
>-|-|TRBV12-3/TRBV12-4|TRBJ2-1
TGTGCCAGCAGCTGGACCACTAAGAATGAGCAGTTCTTC
CASSWTTKNEQFF
>-|-|TRBV2|TRBJ2-1
TGTGCCAGCAGTGAAGGTATCATCTCCTACAATGAGCAGTTCTTC
CASSEGIISYNEQFF
>TRBD2|-|TRBV20-1|TRBJ2-1
TGCAGTGGGACGGGAGGGGGGAGTGAGCAGTTCTTC
CSGTGGGSEQFF
>-|many|TRBV29-1|TRBJ2-5
TGCAGCGTACGACCGCCGGGGCAGACCCAGTACTTC
CSVRPPGQTQYF
>-|once|TRBV11-2|TRBJ2-3
TGTGCCAGCAGCCCGAGGCGACAAGGGGCTGGAGATACGCAGTATTTT
CASSPRRQGAGDTQYF
>-|-|TRBV4-2|TRBJ1-6
TGTGCCAGCAGCCAAGAACCCCAGGGAGTTAATTCACCCCTCCACTTT
CASSQEPQGVNSPLHF
>-|-|TRBV4-2|TRBJ1-5
TGTGCCAGCAGCCAATGGGATAGCAATCAGCCCCAGCATTTT
CASSQWDSNQPQHF
>-|few|TRBV12-3/TRBV12-4|TRBJ1-5
TGTGCCAGCAGTTTTGGTTATCAGCCCCAGCATTTT
CASSFGYQPQHF
>-|few|TRBV4-1|TRBJ2-7
TGCGCCAGCAGCCATCCGGGCGGAGGGTTAACCGAGCAGTACTTC
CASSHPGGGLTEQYF
>TRBD1|few|TRBV4-2|TRBJ1-1
TGTGCCAGCAGTCCGATCGACAGGGACACTGAAGCTTTCTTT
CASSPIDRDTEAFF
>-|-|TRBV28|TRBJ1-5
TGTGCCAGCATGAGGAGTAGCAATCAGCCCCAGCATTTT
CASMRSSNQPQHF
>-|-|TRBV7-8|TRBJ1-5
TGTGCCAGCAGCCCCGCGGGGAGGGCGGGTAGCAATCAGCCCCAGCATTTT
CASSPAGRAGSNQPQHF
>TRBD2|few|TRBV10-1|TRBJ2-1
TGCGCCAGCCGGGCTAGCGGGGGGGCGTCGCAGTTCTTC
CASRASGGASQFF
>-|many|TRBV11-2|TRBJ2-5
TGTGCCAGCAGCCCGAGGGGCGCGTGGGAGACCCAGTACTTC
CASSPRGAWETQYF
>-|-|TRBV6-2/TRBV6-3|TRBJ2-6
TGTGCCAGCAAGAGAACTGGGGCCAACGTCCTGACTTTC
CASKRTGANVLTF
>-|-|TRBV6-5|TRBJ2-7
TGTGCCAGCAGTTCCTTCAGGGGCCCGGGGGTCGAGCAGTACTTC
CASSSFRGPGVEQYF
>TRBD1|few|TRBV6-2/TRBV6-3|TRBJ2-7
TGTGCCAGCAGCCTAAACCCGGGACAGCCATCCTACGAGCAGTACTTC
CASSLNPGQPSYEQYF
>-|-|TRBV4-3|TRBJ2-7
TGCGCCAGCAGGGCGGACAGACTACTCTCCTACGAGCAGTACTTC
CASRADRLLSYEQYF
>-|-|TRBV27|TRBJ1-2
TGTGCCAGCAGTTTATCCAAGGGGGGGCCTAGCTATGGCTACACCTTC
CASSLSKGGPSYGYTF
>TRBD2|-|TRBV5-1|TRBJ2-7
TGCGCCAGCAGCTTGGAGGGAGGGAGCTCCTACAATGAGCAGTACTTC
CASSLEGGSSYNEQYF
>-|-|TRBV12-3/TRBV12-4|TRBJ1-5
TGTGCCAGCGGGGGCCCACTGGGCCCCCAGCATTTT
CASGGPLGPQHF
>-|few|TRBV20-1|TRBJ2-1
TGCAGTGCTAGTCCCCCTGTCAGCTCCTACAATGAGCAGTTCTTC
CSASPPVSSYNEQFF
>TRBD2|-|TRBV15|TRBJ2-2
TGTGCCACAACGGATAAGGGAGGGACCGGGGAGCTGTTTTTT
CATTDKGGTGELFF
>-|few|TRBV29-1|TRBJ2-7
TGCAGCGTGCCGACAGAGTACGGCTACGAGCAGTACTTC
CSVPTEYGYEQYF
>-|-|TRBV25-1|TRBJ2-3
TGTGCCAGAGCGGCTGATACGCAGTATTTT
CARAADTQYF
>TRBD2|-|TRBV7-2|TRBJ2-2
TGTGCCAGCAGGTCGACTAGCGGGAGACTCACCGGGGAGCTGTTTTTT
CASRSTSGRLTGELFF
>TRBD1|-|TRBV28|TRBJ1-6
TGTGCCAGCAGTTCTCCCGGGACAGGGGCTAATTCACCCCTCCACTTT
CASSSPGTGANSPLHF
>TRBD2|-|TRBV20-1|TRBJ2-1
TGCAGTGCTAGAGATAGCGGGGTTTACAATGAGCAGTTCTTC
CSARDSGVYNEQFF
>-|-|TRBV13|TRBJ2-5
TGTGCCAGCAGCACAAAATGGGACGGCCAAGAGACCCAGTACTTC
CASSTKWDGQETQYF
>-|-|TRBV7-2|TRBJ1-1
TGTGCCAGCACCAATCCTGGACAGCCCGAAGCTTTCTTT
CASTNPGQPEAFF
>-|many|TRBV12-3/TRBV12-4|TRBJ2-3
TGTGCCAGCAGTTTTGGGGGCCCCACAGATACGCAGTATTTT
CASSFGGPTDTQYF
>-|-|TRBV7-9|TRBJ1-2
TGTGCCAGCAGCGTAAGACCGATTAACTATGGCTACACCTTC
CASSVRPINYGYTF
>-|-|TRBV20-1|TRBJ2-4
TGCAGTGCTAGCGGTATCGGGGAAATTCAGTACTTC
CSASGIGEIQYF
>TRBD1|many|TRBV6-2/TRBV6-3|TRBJ1-2
TGTGCCAGCAGAACCAACAGGGGCCCTATCGGCTACACCTTC
CASRTNRGPIGYTF
>TRBD1|-|TRBV2|TRBJ2-7
TGTGCCAGCAGATTGACAGGGGGCGCGGGGTCCTACGAGCAGTACTTC
CASRLTGGAGSYEQYF
>TRBD1|few|TRBV7-9|TRBJ2-6
TGTGCCAGCAGCGCGGGACAGGGGGCAGGGGCCAACGTCCTGACTTTC
CASSAGQGAGANVLTF
>-|-|TRBV29-1|TRBJ2-3
TGCAGCGTACAAGACCCCAAGGCCGCAGATACGCAGTATTTT
CSVQDPKAADTQYF
>-|few|TRBV9|TRBJ1-2
TGTGCCAGCAGCCCCCGGCAGGGGACTAACTATGGCTACACCTTC
CASSPRQGTNYGYTF
>TRBD2|once|TRBV5-1|TRBJ2-1
TGCGCCAGCAGCTGGCGGGGGGCCGGGTACAATGAGCAGTTCTTC
CASSWRGAGYNEQFF
>TRBD1|-|TRBV7-6|TRBJ1-6
TGTGCCAGCAGCTTAGATTTGAAAGGACAGGGGTTTAATTCACCCCTCCACTTT
CASSLDLKGQGFNSPLHF
>-|-|TRBV2|TRBJ1-2
TGTGCCAGCAGTGTTGGTACGGACGAGGGACTGACTAACTATGGCTACACCTTC
CASSVGTDEGLTNYGYTF
>-|-|TRBV15|TRBJ2-7
TGTGCCACCAGCAGAGCGCAGGGTTTCTACGAGCAGTACTTC
CATSRAQGFYEQYF
>-|few|TRBV7-2|TRBJ2-7
TGTGCCAGCAGTCTTACGGGACAACAACACAGGGAGCAGTACTTC
CASSLTGQQHREQYF
>TRBD1|many|TRBV2|TRBJ1-2
TGTGCCAGCAGTTTCCAGGGGGCGAACTATGGCTACACCTTC
CASSFQGANYGYTF
>TRBD2|few|TRBV7-3|TRBJ2-3
TGTGCCAGCAGCTCCGCGGGAGTTGCAGATACGCAGTATTTT
CASSSAGVADTQYF